The clone carrying this T cell receptor beta chain showed up just a few times. The antigen is unknown. PCR primers comprised 60 Vbeta and 13 Jbeta primers. Libraries were prepared by immunoSEQ multiplex PCR; TCRdb keeps only in-frame clonotypes and omits some of them. The top ten hold about 3% of the sample, which has tens of thousands of clones, about 77% seen once. The data were taken from a study of cytomegalovirus exposure and HLA in healthy donors. Whole-study results and caveats: It was taken for granted in presence/absence analyses that sequencing depth across donors was roughly uniform. After further analysis at a later stage, roughly 16,000 TCR beta sequences were associated with HLA alleles at 0.05 false discovery rate. Donors belonging to an Asian-associated ancestry cluster reportedly showed fewer N-insertions in productive TCRs than the 666-donor mean, according to what a later analysis found.

Sequenced input: PBMCs. This sequence originates from a middle-aged woman in good health and CMV-seropositive.

This CDR3 is CSVEVAYEQYF. The CDR3 DNA is TGCAGCGTTGAAGTGGCTTACGAGCAGTACTTC. The V and J genes are TRBV29-1 and TRBJ2-7, with D uncertain. The V and J ends lost 1 base and 4 bases respectively, with 5 bases between them. This CDR3 region has 11 residues. Germline values: CDR1 SQVTM, CDR2 ANQGSEA.